The rows below give T cell receptor beta chains drawn from one sample of a study of blood T cell repertoires in COVID-19. Here immunoSEQ multiplex PCR was the method, and the copy in TCRdb shows in-frame clones only, minus some. Of 200,000 to 250,000 clones listed, around four fifths were seen once; the top ten hold 5.5% to 8%. The sequenced sample consisted of peripheral blood. All receptors come from an older woman with active or convalescent COVID-19. CDR3s include the opening cysteine and the closing phenylalanine or tryptophan. D genes are given only for firm matches. Clone size, where shown, is once, few, many, or a class for clones that have expanded.

V gene	D gene	J gene	clone size	CDR3 DNA	CDR3 protein
TRBV4-1	.	TRBJ2-2	many	TGCGCCAGCAGCCAAGAGGTCAGGGACACCGGGGAGCTGTTTTTT	CASSQEVRDTGELFF
TRBV9	.	TRBJ1-4	.	TGTGCCAGCAGCGCGAACCAACCAGGGATTGGGGAAAAACTGTTTTTT	CASSANQPGIGEKLFF
TRBV11-3	.	TRBJ2-2	.	TGTGCCAGCAGCTTGGATTCGGGACAGAACACCGGGGAGCTGTTTTTT	CASSLDSGQNTGELFF
TRBV6-4	TRBD1	TRBJ2-3	once	TGTGCCAGCAGCGTACAGGGGGCGCGGGGGGATACGCAGTATTTT	CASSVQGARGDTQYF
TRBV19	TRBD1	TRBJ2-3	.	TGTGCCAGCACACAGGGGCATCGCACAGATACGCAGTATTTT	CASTQGHRTDTQYF
TRBV30	.	TRBJ1-5	.	TGTGCCTGGAGTGTAGTTGGGGGGAATCAGCCCCAGCATTTT	CAWSVVGGNQPQHF
TRBV5-1	.	TRBJ2-3	.	TGCGCCAGCAGCTTGATGTCAGGGGAGGGTACGCAGTATTTT	CASSLMSGEGTQYF
TRBV10-1	.	TRBJ2-3	.	TGCGCCAGCAGTGGGGCCTTTGAGACAGATACGCAGTATTTT	CASSGAFETDTQYF
TRBV5-1	.	TRBJ2-1	.	TGCGCCAGCAGCTTGGTCTCTAACTACAATGAGCAGTTCTTC	CASSLVSNYNEQFF
TRBV5-1	TRBD2	TRBJ2-1	.	TGCGCCAGCAGCTTGAGGGTAGCGGGGGTCAATGAGCAGTTCTTC	CASSLRVAGVNEQFF
TRBV30	TRBD2	TRBJ2-7	.	TGTGCCTGGAGTGTACAAGCGGGAGCAGAGCAGTACTTC	CAWSVQAGAEQYF
TRBV13	TRBD1	TRBJ1-2	.	TGTGCCAGCAGCTACCGGGACAGGGTTTATGGCTACACCTTC	CASSYRDRVYGYTF
TRBV6-1	TRBD1	TRBJ2-1	.	TGTGCCAGCAGTGCTCTGGACAGGAGCTCCTACAATGAGCAGTTCTTC	CASSALDRSSYNEQFF
TRBV5-4	TRBD2	TRBJ2-5	once	TGTGCCAGCAGCCTAAGGACTAGCGGGACCTCACCCTACTTC	CASSLRTSGTSPYF
TRBV15	.	TRBJ2-2	.	TGTGCCACCAGCAAGTACACTACTAACACCGGGGAGCTGTTTTTT	CATSKYTTNTGELFF
TRBV6-2/TRBV6-3	TRBD2	TRBJ2-7	.	TGTGCCAGCAGCCGGGGACTAGCGGGAGGGCTCTCCTACGAGCAGTACTTC	CASSRGLAGGLSYEQYF
TRBV11-2	TRBD1	TRBJ1-6	.	TGTGCCAGCAGCCTCATAGGACAGGGGAATTCACCCCTCCACTTT	CASSLIGQGNSPLHF
TRBV19	TRBD2	TRBJ2-5	.	TGTGCCAGCAGTCGACTAGCGGGAGTGCAGGAGACCCAGTACTTC	CASSRLAGVQETQYF
TRBV18	.	TRBJ2-5	.	TGTGCCAGCTCACCCGTGAGACCGGGGATGAGACAAGAGACCCAGTACTTC	CASSPVRPGMRQETQYF
TRBV4-1	.	TRBJ1-2	few	TGCGCCAGCAGCCAAGCGGGAGGATTTGACTATGGCTACACCTTC	CASSQAGGFDYGYTF
TRBV7-7	.	TRBJ2-1	.	TGTGCTAGCAGCCCGCGGGGCATCTGGAGGTATGAGCAGTTCTTC	CASSPRGIWRYEQFF
TRBV11-1	.	TRBJ1-3	.	TGTGCCAGCAGCTTCAGGGGTGCTGGAAACACCATATATTTT	CASSFRGAGNTIYF
TRBV19	.	TRBJ1-2	few	TGTGCCAGTAGTATCCAAAACTATGGCTACACCTTC	CASSIQNYGYTF
TRBV6-5	TRBD1	TRBJ1-2	.	TGTGCCAGCACTATCGACAGGGGGCTAAACTATGGCTACACCTTC	CASTIDRGLNYGYTF
TRBV5-1	.	TRBJ2-1	.	TGCGCCAGCAGCTTGAATACTGGGAGCTCCTACAATGAGCAGTTCTTC	CASSLNTGSSYNEQFF